The 10 T cell receptor beta chains listed next were all sequenced from one sample in a study of T cell responses to AZD1222 COVID-19 vaccine. Using immunoSEQ multiplex PCR, the repertoire was profiled, and TCRdb retains in-frame clones only, with some absent. In the table there are more than 110,000 clones, under 95% of which are singletons. Source: peripheral blood, taken on day 0 of AZD1222 vaccination. The source of these receptors is an adult in good health.

The CDR3 protein is CASSFRGMEEKLFF. CDR3 DNA sequence: TGTGCCAGCAGTTTTCGGGGAATGGAAGAAAAACTGTTTTTT. The chain is built from TRBV28 and TRBJ1-4; D unresolved. Germline CDR1 is MDHEN and CDR2 is SYDVKM. V was cut by 3 bases and J by 8 bases, with 13 bases left in between. The CDR3 has 14 residues.

The chain recombines TRBV6-1 with TRBJ2-5; D perhaps matches TRBD2 (7 bases). Germline V gives CDR1 MNHNS, CDR2 SASEGT. V was pared by 2 bases and J by 0 bases, with 13 bases between. This CDR3 region has 16 residues. The CDR3 protein is CASSELGGGYQETQYF. CDR3 nucleotide sequence: TGTGCCAGCAGTGAACTGGGGGGGGGCTACCAAGAGACCCAGTACTTC.

The gene calls are TRBV18 and TRBJ1-2; D is unclear. V was clipped by 1 base and J by 8 bases, with 17 bases between them. The CDR3 has 15 amino acids. Germline V CDR1 and CDR2: KGHSH, LQKENI. The CDR3 DNA follows: TGTGCCAGCTCACCACTAGACCCTTTGGCTGGCGGCTACACCTTC. It specifies CASSPLDPLAGGYTF.

V usage is TRBV7-3 and J usage is TRBJ1-2, with 7 bases identical to TRBD1. Trimming removed 1 base from V and 7 bases from J; junction bases left unmatched: 12. Germline loops: CDR1 SGHTA, CDR2 FQGTGA. CDR3 length: 16 residues. CDR3 sequence (DNA): TGTGCCAGCAGCTTAAAAGGGGAGGCCAGGGGGTCTGGCTACACCTTC. Its protein product is CASSLKGEARGSGYTF.

DNA of the CDR3: TGTGCCAGCAAGAAGGGGGCGAGATATGGCTACACCTTC. This codes for CASKKGARYGYTF. The gene calls are TRBV28 and TRBJ1-2, with TRBD1 matching 7 bases. The germline gives CDR1 MDHEN, CDR2 SYDVKM. The CDR3 extends over 13 amino acids. V trimming: 7 bases; J trimming: 5 bases; junction bases outside the gene matches: 7.

This chain uses TRBV7-9 with TRBJ1-3; D unclear. Trimming took 4 bases from V and 1 from J, leaving 8 bases between them. The germline V gene has CDR1 SEHNR and CDR2 FQNEAQ (reference sequence). The CDR3 is 14 residues long. The CDR3 region has the DNA TGTGCCAGCAGCTACGGAGGGTCTGGAAACACCATATATTTT. Protein product: CASSYGGSGNTIYF.

The CDR3 reads CASSLVPGTGDEQYF. CDR3 DNA: TGTGCCAGCAGTTTGGTTCCCGGGACAGGGGACGAGCAGTACTTC. The V call is TRBV28, the J call TRBJ2-7, with 10 bases fitting TRBD1. There are 15 residues in the CDR3. Unmatched junction bases numbered 7, after V lost 3 bases and J lost 5 bases. The germline V gene encodes CDR1 MDHEN and CDR2 SYDVKM.

This chain connects TRBV6-6 to TRBJ1-2; 7 positions agree with TRBD1. Trimming took 10 bases from V and 7 from J; bases not matched to a gene: 9. Germline loops: CDR1 MNHNY, CDR2 SVGAGI (reference sequence). The CDR3 contains 12 residues. The CDR3 DNA sequence: TGTGCCATCGGACAGGTTTCGGGTGGCTACACCTTC. Protein sequence: CAIGQVSGGYTF.

Points on this clone: Other DNA sequences in this specimen translate into the identical CDR3. The genes are TRBV5-1 and TRBJ2-1; 8 nucleotides agree with TRBD1. J lost 3 bases, V lost 0 bases, and 2 bases had no gene match. CDR3 length: 15 residues. Germline V lookup: CDR1 SGHRS, CDR2 YFSETQ. The CDR3 nucleotides are TGCGCCAGCAGCTTGGAGGACAGGGACTACAATGAGCAGTTCTTC. As protein: CASSLEDRDYNEQFF.

The chain couples TRBV29-1 to TRBJ1-5; TRBD1 aligns across 8 bases. The CDR3 contains 14 residues. The V segment lost 4 bases and the J segment 5 bases; nucleotides outside the gene matches: 7. CDR1 and CDR2 from the germline V gene are SQVTM and ANQGSEA. CDR3 protein: CSVVEGQVDQPQHF. The DNA of the CDR3 is TGCAGCGTTGTTGAGGGACAGGTCGATCAGCCCCAGCATTTT.